Sequencing of this TCR beta chain was carried out in a study of blood T cell repertoires in COVID-19. Study background: There were acute and convalescent COVID-19 samples, and they came from the United States, Italy and Spain.

Libraries were prepared by immunoSEQ multiplex PCR; TCRdb keeps only in-frame clonotypes and omits some of them. This table has roughly 130,000 clones, roughly 80% appearing once. The sequence was obtained from a man aged 40-49 years with acute COVID-19. Sequenced input: PBMCs or T cells enriched from blood (not recorded which).

This chain's CDR3 is CASSTHAQGFGELFF. CDR3 DNA sequence: TGTGCCAGCAGCACCCACGCACAGGGCTTCGGGGAGCTGTTTTTT. The chain links TRBV11-3 to TRBJ2-2; TRBD1 might be the D (6 bases). The V end lost 5 bases, the J end lost 7 bases, and 17 bases lay between the germline ends. The CDR3 contains 15 residues. Germline V gene lookup returns CDR1 SGHNT and CDR2 YENEEA.